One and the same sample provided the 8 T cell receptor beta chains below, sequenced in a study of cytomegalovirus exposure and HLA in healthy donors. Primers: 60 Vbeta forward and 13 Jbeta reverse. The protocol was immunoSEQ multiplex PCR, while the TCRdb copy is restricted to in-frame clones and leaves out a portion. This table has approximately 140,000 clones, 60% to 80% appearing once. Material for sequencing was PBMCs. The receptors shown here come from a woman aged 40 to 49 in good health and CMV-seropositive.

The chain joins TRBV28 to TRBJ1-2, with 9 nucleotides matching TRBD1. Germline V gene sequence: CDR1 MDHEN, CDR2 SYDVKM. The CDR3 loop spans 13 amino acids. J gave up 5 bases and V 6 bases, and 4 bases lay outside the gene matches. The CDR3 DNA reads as TGTGCCAGCAGCCCGACAGGGGGTTATGGCTACACCTTC. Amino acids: CASSPTGGYGYTF.

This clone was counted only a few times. The DNA for the CDR3 is TGTGCCAGCAGCCCCCAGCAGGGGAACACTGAAGCTTTCTTT. Amino acids: CASSPQQGNTEAFF. The chain links TRBV5-4 to TRBJ1-1, with D perhaps matching TRBD1 (5 bases). The V gene lost 4 bases and the J gene lost 1 base, with 11 bases spanning the gap. The CDR3 consists of 14 residues. Germline V gene sequence: CDR1 SGHNT, CDR2 YYREEE (reference sequence).

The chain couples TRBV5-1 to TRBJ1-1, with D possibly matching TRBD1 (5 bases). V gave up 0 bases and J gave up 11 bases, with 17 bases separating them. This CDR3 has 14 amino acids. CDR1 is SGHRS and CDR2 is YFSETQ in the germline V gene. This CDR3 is CASSLAVGGADAFF. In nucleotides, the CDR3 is TGCGCCAGCAGCTTGGCCGTAGGAGGGGCGGATGCTTTCTTT.

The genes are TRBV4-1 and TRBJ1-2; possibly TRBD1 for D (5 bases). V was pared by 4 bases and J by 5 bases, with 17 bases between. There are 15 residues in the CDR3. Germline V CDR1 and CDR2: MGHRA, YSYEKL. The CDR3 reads CASSRSGFGNYGYTF. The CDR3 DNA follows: TGCGCCAGCAGCCGATCAGGGTTCGGCAATTATGGCTACACCTTC.

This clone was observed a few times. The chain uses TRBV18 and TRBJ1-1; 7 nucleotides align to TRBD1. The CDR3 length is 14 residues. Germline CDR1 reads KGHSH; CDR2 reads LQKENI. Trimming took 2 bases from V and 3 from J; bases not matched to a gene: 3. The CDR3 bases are TGTGCCAGCTCACCATTTCAGGGGGACACTGAAGCTTTCTTT. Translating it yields CASSPFQGDTEAFF.

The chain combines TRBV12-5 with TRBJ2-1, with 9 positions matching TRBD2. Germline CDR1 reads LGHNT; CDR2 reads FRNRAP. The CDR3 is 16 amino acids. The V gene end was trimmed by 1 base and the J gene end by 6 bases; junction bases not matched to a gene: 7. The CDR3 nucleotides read TGTGCTAGTGGTTTGGCGCGGGGGGGCCGCGGCAATGAGCAGTTCTTC. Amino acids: CASGLARGGRGNEQFF.

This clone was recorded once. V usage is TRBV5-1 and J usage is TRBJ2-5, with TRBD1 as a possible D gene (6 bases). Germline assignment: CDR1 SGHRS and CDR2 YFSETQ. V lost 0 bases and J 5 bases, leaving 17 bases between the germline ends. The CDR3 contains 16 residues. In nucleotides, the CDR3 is TGCGCCAGCAGCTTGGACGCTTACAGGGAACGCGAGACCCAGTACTTC. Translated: CASSLDAYRERETQYF.

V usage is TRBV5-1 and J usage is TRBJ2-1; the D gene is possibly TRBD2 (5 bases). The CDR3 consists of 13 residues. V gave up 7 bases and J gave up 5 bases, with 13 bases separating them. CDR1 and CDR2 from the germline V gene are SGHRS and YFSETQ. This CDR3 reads CASVASGDNEQFF. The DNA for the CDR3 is TGCGCCAGCGTCGCCTCCGGGGACAATGAGCAGTTCTTC. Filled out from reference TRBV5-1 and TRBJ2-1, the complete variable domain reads KAGVTQTPRYLIKTRGQQVTLSCSPISGHRSVSWYQQTPGQGLQFLFEYFSETQRNKGNFPGRFSGRQFSNSRSEMNVSTLELGDSALYLCASVASGDNEQFFGPGTRLTVL.